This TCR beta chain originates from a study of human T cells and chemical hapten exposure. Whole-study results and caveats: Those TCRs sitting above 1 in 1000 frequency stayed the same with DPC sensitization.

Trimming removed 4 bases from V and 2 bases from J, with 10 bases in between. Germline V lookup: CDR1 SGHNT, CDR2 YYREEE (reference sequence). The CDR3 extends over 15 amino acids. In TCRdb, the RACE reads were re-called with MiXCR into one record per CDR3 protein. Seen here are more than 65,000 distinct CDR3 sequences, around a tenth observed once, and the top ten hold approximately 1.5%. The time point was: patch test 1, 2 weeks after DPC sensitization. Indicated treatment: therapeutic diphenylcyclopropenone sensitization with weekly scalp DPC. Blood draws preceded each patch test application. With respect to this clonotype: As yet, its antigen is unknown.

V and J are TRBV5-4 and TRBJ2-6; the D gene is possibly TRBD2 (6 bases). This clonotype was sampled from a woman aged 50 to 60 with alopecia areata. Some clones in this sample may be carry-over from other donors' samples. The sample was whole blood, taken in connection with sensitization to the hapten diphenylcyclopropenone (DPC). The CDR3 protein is CASSPAGTGANVLTF. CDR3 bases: TGTGCCAGCAGCCCGGCGGGAACTGGGGCCAACGTCCTGACTTTC.